Listed below are T cell receptor beta chains from one sample, sequenced in a study of cytomegalovirus exposure and HLA in healthy donors. The repertoire was sequenced with immunoSEQ multiplex PCR; TCRdb's copy has only in-frame clones and lacks some. The sample yields around 230,000 clones, roughly 82% seen once. What was sequenced was PBMCs. The receptors shown here come from a man aged 35 to 55 in good health and CMV-seropositive. CDR3s include the opening cysteine and the closing phenylalanine or tryptophan.

CASNRERNTGELFF,14,TRBJ2-2,TRBV6-5
CASSKAASTSSNQPQHF,17,TRBJ1-5,TRBV21-1
CASRQGYTGELFF,13,TRBJ2-2,TRBV19
CSVANRGNYGYTF,13,TRBJ1-2,TRBV29-1
CASSLLGSDLYF,12,TRBJ2-5,TRBV27
CASSPWGGAEEQFF,14,TRBJ2-1,TRBV27
CASSPGGTQYF,11,TRBJ2-3,TRBV7-6
CASSSTGGDYGYTF,14,TRBJ1-2,TRBV7-9
CASSTASGEMGKETQYF,17,TRBJ2-5,TRBV19
CASSDQGTDTQYF,13,TRBJ2-3,TRBV5-4
CASSLESYRGTSGDRGTQYF,20,TRBJ2-5,TRBV5-1
CASSGDRGGYTF,12,TRBJ1-2,TRBV9
CASSQGGLAGAQETQYF,17,TRBJ2-5,TRBV14
CAWSVQGVGRAFF,13,TRBJ1-1,TRBV30
CASSYGLAGEPDTQYF,16,TRBJ2-3,TRBV5-1
CASSLGLAGPPHNEQFF,17,TRBJ2-1,TRBV5-6
CASSDRGQSRSYEQYF,16,TRBJ2-7,TRBV11-2
CASSRQPDSTNEKLFF,16,TRBJ1-4,TRBV18
CASKRDRGTDTQYF,14,TRBJ2-3,TRBV2
CASKRTKGFQPQHF,14,TRBJ1-5,TRBV6-1
CASSSTYRAGHNEQFF,16,TRBJ2-1,TRBV27
CASAGEQETQYF,12,TRBJ2-5,TRBV6-5